One sample yielded the 13 T cell receptor beta chains listed below, sequenced in a study of early stage breast cancer tumors. TCRdb's table, derived via immunoSEQ multiplex PCR, lists solely in-frame clones and lacks some. The sample carries 25,000 to 30,000 clones, roughly 78% recorded once. The sample comprised blood. Receptor source: a person in their sixties with breast cancer.

This sequence joins TRBV7-8 and TRBJ2-7, with TRBD2 identical over 7 bases. CDR3 length: 16 residues. Trimming took 1 base from V and 0 from J; bases not matched to a gene: 6. Looked up from germline, CDR1 is SGHVS and CDR2 is FQNEAQ. In nucleotides, the CDR3 is TGTGCCAGCAGCTTAGGGGGCGGGAGACTCTCCTACGAGCAGTACTTC. This encodes CASSLGGGRLSYEQYF.

The CDR3 DNA sequence: TGTGCCAGCAGCCCCGCGGGAGCGGGAGCCCTAGGTAATGAGCAGTTCTTC. This sequence encodes CASSPAGAGALGNEQFF. The rearrangement links TRBV6-4 to TRBJ2-1, with 8 bases matching TRBD2. CDR1 is MRHNA, CDR2 SNTAGT, per germline. J gave up 7 bases and V 6 bases, and 17 bases lay outside the gene matches. CDR3 length: 17 residues.

The chain employs TRBV19 and TRBJ2-6; 9 positions agree with TRBD1. Germline-derived CDR1 and CDR2 are LNHDA and SQIVND (reference sequence). The CDR3 extends over 16 amino acids. J gave up 4 bases and V 6 bases, and 7 bases lay outside the gene matches. The CDR3 DNA is TGTGCCAGTAGACTGGGACAGGGAGCCGGGGCCAACGTCCTGACTTTC. Translation: CASRLGQGAGANVLTF.

The chain recombines TRBV7-2 with TRBJ2-1; 7 bases line up with TRBD2. Germline CDR1 SGHTA, CDR2 FQGNSA. This CDR3 is built from 15 residues. Trimming took 5 bases from V and 4 from J; bases not matched to a gene: 8. CDR3: CASSGGGNGYNEQFF. The CDR3 bases are TGTGCCAGCAGCGGGGGGGGGAATGGTTACAATGAGCAGTTCTTC.

The V gene is TRBV4-1, the J gene TRBJ2-5; tentative D call: TRBD1 (7 bases). The CDR3 sequence is 16 residues long. Per the germline V gene, CDR1 is MGHRA and CDR2 is YSYEKL. V lost 3 bases to trimming and J lost 3 bases, with 17 bases between them. The CDR3 DNA reads as TGCGCCAGCAGCCACATTGACAGGGAGGTAGAAGAGACCCAGTACTTC. Amino acid sequence: CASSHIDREVEETQYF.

This clone is medium-sized (0.01 to 0.1%). The chain couples TRBV4-3 to TRBJ2-1, with a possible D match to TRBD2 (6 bases). The length of the CDR3 is 15 residues. The germline V and J ends were trimmed by 0 bases and 7 bases, with 13 bases remaining between them. Per the germline V gene, CDR1 is LGHNA and CDR2 is YSLEER. For the CDR3, the DNA is TGCGCCAGCAGCCAAGATAGCGGATCCGCGAATGAGCAGTTCTTC. Translation gives CASSQDSGSANEQFF.

The chain couples TRBV9 to TRBJ2-2; 10 bases match TRBD2. J gave up 5 bases and V 0 bases, and 4 bases lay outside the gene matches. Germline loops: CDR1 SGDLS, CDR2 YYNGEE. This CDR3 spans 16 amino acids. CDR3 bases: TGTGCCAGCAGCGTAGACGTTAGCGGGAGGACCGGGGAGCTGTTTTTT. This sequence encodes CASSVDVSGRTGELFF.

The chain is built from TRBV2 and TRBJ2-7; D possibly corresponds to TRBD1 (7 bases). Germline V gene data show CDR1 as SNHLY and CDR2 as FYNNEI. CDR3 length equals 15 residues. V lost 7 bases and J 3 bases, leaving 19 bases between the germline ends. CDR3 region: CASTKGRQGGYEQYF. The CDR3 DNA sequence: TGTGCCAGCACTAAGGGACGACAGGGAGGCTACGAGCAGTACTTC.

This clone was seen a few times. This chain connects TRBV7-2 to TRBJ1-5; D may be TRBD1 (6 bases). Germline V gives CDR1 SGHTA, CDR2 FQGNSA. Trimming took off 4 bases at V and 8 bases at J, with 15 bases between the two ends. The CDR3 covers 14 residues. The CDR3 nucleotides read TGTGCCAGCAGCTCCGGACAGCACCCTGAGCCCCAGCATTTT. It encodes CASSSGQHPEPQHF.

The table lists this clone with a few counts. The gene calls are TRBV9 and TRBJ2-7; 8 nucleotides match TRBD1. The J segment lost 5 bases and the V segment lost 4 bases, leaving 8 bases of the junction unmatched. Germline CDR1 SGDLS, CDR2 YYNGEE. The CDR3 totals 14 residues. The CDR3 coding sequence is TGTGCCAGCAGCCCTACGGACAGGGTCCACGAGCAGTACTTC. It yields the protein CASSPTDRVHEQYF.

The V and J genes are TRBV7-2 and TRBJ1-1; TRBD1 might be the D (5 bases). The V gene lost 0 bases and the J gene lost 3 bases, with 11 bases spanning the gap. This CDR3 is 15 amino acids long. Germline V gene sequence: CDR1 SGHTA, CDR2 FQGNSA. This CDR3 is CASSLALSGHTEAFF. CDR3 bases: TGTGCCAGCAGCTTAGCTTTGTCAGGGCACACTGAAGCTTTCTTT.

The chain employs TRBV11-2 and TRBJ2-2; 13 positions match TRBD2. CDR3 size: 15 residues. The V gene end was trimmed by 6 bases and the J gene end by 7 bases; junction bases not matched to a gene: 5. CDR1 is SGHAT, CDR2 FQNNGV, per germline. Here the CDR3 DNA reads TGTGCCAGCAGTTCGGGACTAGCGGGATACGGGGAGCTGTTTTTT. Its translation is CASSSGLAGYGELFF.

This rearrangement joins TRBV11-2 to TRBJ2-5; a weak D match, TRBD2 (5 bases). From germline, CDR1 is SGHAT and CDR2 FQNNGV. V was clipped by 2 bases and J by 1 base, with 8 bases between them. CDR3 length: 14 amino acids. The CDR3 region is CASSLSRVQETQYF. DNA of the CDR3: TGTGCCAGCAGCTTATCGCGGGTCCAAGAGACCCAGTACTTC.